This T cell receptor (beta chain) was found in a study of molecular identifiers for immune sequencing clone quantification. Study conclusions and caveats: Clone sizes that are highly expanded could be underestimated when identical TCR molecules share a barcode. Clones that had above 20 RNA copies took up over 97% of effector molecules but under 1% in naive cells.

Using its own MiXCR run on the PCR reads, TCRdb lists one record per CDR3 protein. Among about 54,000 distinct CDR3 sequences listed, 25% were seen once. This CDR3 has 14 amino acids. The V and J ends lost 6 bases and 7 bases, in that order; junction bases with no gene match: 7. A word on this clonotype: Its antigen is currently unknown.

V usage is TRBV12-3 or TRBV12-4 and J usage is TRBJ1-5; 9 bases match TRBD1. The sequence derives from a human donor in good health. Some libraries in this study had Jurkat cell RNA spiked in. The specimen sequenced was naive CD8+ T cells from blood, with Jurkat cell RNA spiked in. The sample's subset: FACS-sorted CD8+CD4-CCR7+CD45RA+ naive T cells. As DNA, the CDR3 is TGTGCCAGCAGATGGACAGGGGCGGACCAGCCCCAGCATTTT. Its translation is CASRWTGADQPQHF.